Below, 3 T cell receptor beta chains from the same sample are listed, as sequenced in a study of somatic mutations in cytotoxic T cells in rheumatoid arthritis (dated by TCRdb to the late 2010s). The library was obtained by the immunoSEQ multiplex PCR assay. Not all clones reach the TCRdb copy of this immuneACCESS table, which keeps in-frame sequences only. Checked studies attribute under half of the gap to unresolved V genes and leave the rest unexplained. This sample has 15,000 or so clones in its table, and roughly 78% of those were observed once. The ten largest clones capture 15% to 20% of the sample. Sequencing used CD8+ T cells sorted from blood. Every receptor here comes from a woman between 45 and 65 years old with rheumatoid arthritis.

This sequence joins TRBV5-6 and TRBJ1-2; TRBD1 might be the D (5 bases). CDR1 SGHDT and CDR2 YYEEEE come from the germline V gene. The CDR3 runs 15 residues. The V end was cut by 5 bases, the J end by 4 bases, with 18 bases between. The CDR3 coding sequence is TGTGCCAGCAGAGGTGCGCAGGGTTTTTTCTATGGCTACACCTTC. Amino acids: CASRGAQGFFYGYTF.

The chain employs TRBV27 and TRBJ2-3, with TRBD1 matching 9 bases. The CDR3 totals 16 residues. Germline CDR1 reads MNHEY; CDR2 reads SMNVEV (reference sequence). The trim removed 0 bases at V and 2 bases at J, leaving 3 bases unmatched. The DNA of the CDR3 is TGTGCCAGCAGTTTATCAGGGACAGGGTACACAGATACGCAGTATTTT. Translated, it gives CASSLSGTGYTDTQYF.

The gene calls are TRBV2 and TRBJ2-7; D call uncertain. In germline, CDR1 is SNHLY, CDR2 FYNNEI. This CDR3 has 12 amino acids. V was clipped by 7 bases and J by 2 bases, with 9 bases between them. The CDR3 nucleotides are TGTGCCAGCACAAGCGCTACCTACGAGCAGTACTTC. Protein sequence: CASTSATYEQYF.